This entry describes one T cell receptor beta chain. Antigen unknown. This CDR3 spans 15 amino acids. The V gene end was trimmed by 5 bases and the J gene end by 3 bases; junction bases not matched to a gene: 10. Germline V CDR1 and CDR2: MDHEN, SYDVKM. PCR involved 60 Vbeta and 13 Jbeta primers. Profiled with immunoSEQ multiplex PCR; TCRdb holds only in-frame clones, not every one. The sample has roughly 120,000 clones. This sample was taken from a study of cytomegalovirus exposure and HLA in healthy donors. Whole-study findings and limits: For cytomegalovirus status, the classifier reportedly gave diagnoses with high specificity and sensitivity. A highly shared variant cluster was judged a likely technical artifact.

The sample was PBMCs. The TCR was taken from a man in his forties in good health and CMV-seronegative. The chain joins TRBV28 to TRBJ2-7; the match to TRBD2 covers 7 bases. CDR3 region: CASSPGGGDLYEQYF. CDR3 nucleotides: TGTGCCAGCAGTCCCGGGGGAGGGGACCTCTACGAGCAGTACTTC.